The clone carrying this T cell receptor (beta chain) was counted many times. Its antigen is unknown. This sample was included in a study of cytomegalovirus exposure and HLA in healthy donors. Study context: HLA-typed donors contributed 65 million to 95 million unique TCRs, which were held in an early data release. Whole-study findings and limits: Later work associated 16,951 TCR beta sequences with HLA alleles at 0.05 false discovery rate. A later analysis appeared to link common viral pathogens to several of the most significant clusters.

Trimming stripped 3 bases from V and 1 base from J, with 7 bases between. Germline-derived CDR1 and CDR2 are GTSNPN and SVGIG (reference sequence). The CDR3 covers 13 residues. Both 60 Vbeta primers and 13 Jbeta primers went into the PCR. TCRdb's table, derived via immunoSEQ multiplex PCR, lists solely in-frame clones and lacks some. The table has tens of thousands of clones, about 9.5% seen once. The origin of this receptor is a man aged 60 to 69 in good health and CMV-seropositive. Sequencing input: PBMCs. The chain employs TRBV30 and TRBJ1-5; D is unresolved. The CDR3: CAWRISSNQPQHF. CDR3 DNA: TGTGCCTGGAGAATTAGCAGCAATCAGCCCCAGCATTTT. Complete variable domain (other parts from reference TRBV30 and TRBJ1-5): SQTIHQWPATLVQPVGSPLSLECTVEGTSNPNLYWYRQAAGRGLQLLFYSVGIGQISSEVPQNLSASRPQDRQFILSSKKLLLSDSGFYLCAWRISSNQPQHFGDGTRLSIL.